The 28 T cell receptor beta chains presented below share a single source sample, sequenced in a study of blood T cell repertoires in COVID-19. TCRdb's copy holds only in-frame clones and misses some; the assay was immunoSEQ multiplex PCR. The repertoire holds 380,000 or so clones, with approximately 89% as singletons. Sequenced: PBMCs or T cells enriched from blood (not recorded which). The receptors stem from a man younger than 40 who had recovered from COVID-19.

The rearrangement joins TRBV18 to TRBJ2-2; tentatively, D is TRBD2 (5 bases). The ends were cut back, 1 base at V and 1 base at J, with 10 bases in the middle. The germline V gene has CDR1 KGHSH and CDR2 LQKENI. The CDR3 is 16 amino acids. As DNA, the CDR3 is TGTGCCAGCTCACCACTTCCTAGCCAGAACACCGGGGAGCTGTTTTTT. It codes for CASSPLPSQNTGELFF. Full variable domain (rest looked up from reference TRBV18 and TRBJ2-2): NAGVMQNPRHLVRRRGQEARLRCSPMKGHSHVYWYRQLPEEGLKFMVYLQKENIIDESGMPKERFSAEFPKEGPSILRIQQVVRGDSAAYFCASSPLPSQNTGELFFGEGSRLTVL.

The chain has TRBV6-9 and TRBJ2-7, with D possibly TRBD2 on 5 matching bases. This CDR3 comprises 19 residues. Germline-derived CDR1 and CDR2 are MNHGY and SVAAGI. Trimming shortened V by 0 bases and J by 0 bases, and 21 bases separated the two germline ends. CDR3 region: CASSYSAEIANWGSYEQYF. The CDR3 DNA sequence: TGTGCCAGCAGTTATTCGGCAGAGATAGCGAATTGGGGCTCCTACGAGCAGTACTTC.

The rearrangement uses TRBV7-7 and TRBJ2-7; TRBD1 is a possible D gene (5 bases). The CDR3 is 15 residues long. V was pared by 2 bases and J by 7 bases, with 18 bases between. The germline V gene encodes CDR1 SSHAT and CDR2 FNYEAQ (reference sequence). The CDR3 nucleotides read TGTGCCAGCAGCTTAACAGCAGAAGGACATAGTGAGCAGTACTTC. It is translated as CASSLTAEGHSEQYF.

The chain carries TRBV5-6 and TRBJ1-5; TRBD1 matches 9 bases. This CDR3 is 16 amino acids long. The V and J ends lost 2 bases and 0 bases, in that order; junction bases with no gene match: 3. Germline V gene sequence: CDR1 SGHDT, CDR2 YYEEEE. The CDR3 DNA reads TGTGCCAGCAGCTTTGGACAGGGGTATAGCAATCAGCCCCAGCATTTT. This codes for CASSFGQGYSNQPQHF.

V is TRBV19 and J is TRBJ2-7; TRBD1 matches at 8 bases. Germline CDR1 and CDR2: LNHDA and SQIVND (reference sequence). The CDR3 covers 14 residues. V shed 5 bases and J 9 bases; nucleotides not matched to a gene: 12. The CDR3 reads CASSFFGQGRGQYF. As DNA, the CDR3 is TGTGCCAGTAGTTTTTTCGGACAGGGTAGAGGGCAGTACTTC.

CDR3 region: CASRTGAETSTDTQYF. Here the CDR3 DNA reads TGTGCCAGTAGGACTGGGGCGGAGACTAGCACAGATACGCAGTATTTT. The gene calls are TRBV19 and TRBJ2-3, with D possibly TRBD1 on 5 matching bases. Per germline, CDR1 LNHDA and CDR2 SQIVND (reference sequence). CDR3 length: 16 amino acids. Trimming removed 6 bases from V and 0 bases from J, with 16 bases in between.

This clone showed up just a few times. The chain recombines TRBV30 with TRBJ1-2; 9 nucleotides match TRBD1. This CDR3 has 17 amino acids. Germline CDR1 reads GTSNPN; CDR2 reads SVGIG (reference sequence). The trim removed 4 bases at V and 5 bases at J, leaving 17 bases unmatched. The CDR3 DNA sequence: TGTGCCTGGACTGTGGGGATCCGGGACAGGGAATTATATGGCTACACCTTC. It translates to CAWTVGIRDRELYGYTF.

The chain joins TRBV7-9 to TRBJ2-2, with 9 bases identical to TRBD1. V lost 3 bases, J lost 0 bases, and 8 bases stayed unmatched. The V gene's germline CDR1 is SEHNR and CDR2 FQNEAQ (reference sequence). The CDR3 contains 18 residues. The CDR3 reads CASSFYRGQGANTGELFF. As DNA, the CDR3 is TGTGCCAGCAGCTTCTACAGGGGGCAGGGAGCGAACACCGGGGAGCTGTTTTTT.

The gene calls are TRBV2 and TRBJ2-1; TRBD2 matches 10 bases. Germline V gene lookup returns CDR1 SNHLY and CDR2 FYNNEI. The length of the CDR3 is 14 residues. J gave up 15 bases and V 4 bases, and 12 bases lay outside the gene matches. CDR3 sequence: CASSVYSGGTYGFF. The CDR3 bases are TGTGCCAGCAGTGTTTATAGCGGGGGGACGTATGGGTTCTTC.

In nucleotides, the CDR3 is TGTGCCAGCAGTGGACTAGCGGGGCGTAATGAGCAGTTCTTC. This codes for CASSGLAGRNEQFF. The chain recombines TRBV27 with TRBJ2-1, with TRBD2 matching over 12 bases. Germline trimming cut 5 bases from V and 7 bases from J; bases unmatched to any gene: 3. The CDR3 covers 14 residues. CDR1 and CDR2 (germline): MNHEY, SMNVEV (reference sequence).

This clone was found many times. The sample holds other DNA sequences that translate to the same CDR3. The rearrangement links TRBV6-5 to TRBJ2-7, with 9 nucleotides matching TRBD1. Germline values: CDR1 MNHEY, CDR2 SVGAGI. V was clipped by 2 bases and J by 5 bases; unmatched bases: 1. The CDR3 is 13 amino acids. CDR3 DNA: TGTGCCAGCAGTTACCGGACAGGGGACGAGCAGTACTTC. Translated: CASSYRTGDEQYF.

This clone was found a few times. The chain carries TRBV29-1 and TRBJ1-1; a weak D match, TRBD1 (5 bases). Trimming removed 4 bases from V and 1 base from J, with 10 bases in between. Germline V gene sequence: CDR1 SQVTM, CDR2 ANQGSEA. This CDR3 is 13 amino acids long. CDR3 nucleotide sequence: TGCAGCGTTGGGGCTACAGGGAACACTGAAGCTTTCTTT. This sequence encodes CSVGATGNTEAFF.

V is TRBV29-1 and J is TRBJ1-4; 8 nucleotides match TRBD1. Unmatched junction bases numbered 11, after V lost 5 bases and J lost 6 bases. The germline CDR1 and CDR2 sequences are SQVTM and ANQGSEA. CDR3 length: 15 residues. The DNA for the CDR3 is TGCAGCGTTCGGACAGGGCTTCGACTTGATGAAAAACTGTTTTTT. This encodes CSVRTGLRLDEKLFF.

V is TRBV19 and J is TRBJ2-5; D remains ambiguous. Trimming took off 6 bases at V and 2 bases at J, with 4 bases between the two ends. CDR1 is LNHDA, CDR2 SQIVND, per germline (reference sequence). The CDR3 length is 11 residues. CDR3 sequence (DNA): TGTGCCAGTAGACAGCAAGAGACCCAGTACTTC. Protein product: CASRQQETQYF.

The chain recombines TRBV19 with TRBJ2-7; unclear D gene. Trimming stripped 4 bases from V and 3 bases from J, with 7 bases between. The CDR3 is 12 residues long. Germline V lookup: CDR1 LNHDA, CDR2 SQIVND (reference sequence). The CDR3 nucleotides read TGTGCCAGTAGTAATTCGGTCTACGAGCAGTACTTC. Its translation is CASSNSVYEQYF.

The CDR3 sequence: CASSLGRAGLSGNTIYF. DNA for the CDR3: TGCGCCAGCAGCTTGGGTCGGGCAGGGCTTTCTGGAAACACCATATATTTT. The chain is built from TRBV5-1 and TRBJ1-3, with D possibly TRBD1 on 5 matching bases. Germline CDR1 reads SGHRS; CDR2 reads YFSETQ. The ends were cut back, 0 bases at V and 1 base at J, with 14 bases in the middle. This CDR3 spans 17 amino acids. The full variable domain, with the rest looked up from reference TRBV5-1 and TRBJ1-3, is KAGVTQTPRYLIKTRGQQVTLSCSPISGHRSVSWYQQTPGQGLQFLFEYFSETQRNKGNFPGRFSGRQFSNSRSEMNVSTLELGDSALYLCASSLGRAGLSGNTIYFGEGSWLTVV.

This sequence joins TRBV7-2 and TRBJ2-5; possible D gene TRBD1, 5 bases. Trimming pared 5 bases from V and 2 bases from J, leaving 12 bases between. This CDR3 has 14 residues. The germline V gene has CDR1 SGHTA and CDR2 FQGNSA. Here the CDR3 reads CASSPLGPQETQYF. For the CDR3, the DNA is TGTGCCAGCAGCCCCTTGGGGCCGCAAGAGACCCAGTACTTC.

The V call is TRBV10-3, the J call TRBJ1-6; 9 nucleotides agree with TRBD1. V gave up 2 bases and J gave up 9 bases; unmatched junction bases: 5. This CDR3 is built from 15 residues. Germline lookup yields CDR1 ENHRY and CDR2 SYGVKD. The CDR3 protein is CAISEGQGSGSPLHF. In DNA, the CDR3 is TGTGCCATCAGTGAGGGACAGGGGAGCGGTTCACCCCTCCACTTT.

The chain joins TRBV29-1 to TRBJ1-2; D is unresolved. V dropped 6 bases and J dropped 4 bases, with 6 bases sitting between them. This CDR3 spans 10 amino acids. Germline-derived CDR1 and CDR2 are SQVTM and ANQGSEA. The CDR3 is CSVTSYGYTF. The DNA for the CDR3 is TGCAGCGTAACTAGCTATGGCTACACCTTC.

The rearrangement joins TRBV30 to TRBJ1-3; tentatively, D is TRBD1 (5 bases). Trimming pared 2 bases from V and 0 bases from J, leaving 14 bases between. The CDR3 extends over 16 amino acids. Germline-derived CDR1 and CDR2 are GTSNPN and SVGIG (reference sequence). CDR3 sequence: CAWSPSSDTSGNTIYF. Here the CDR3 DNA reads TGTGCCTGGAGTCCCTCTTCGGACACCTCTGGAAACACCATATATTTT.

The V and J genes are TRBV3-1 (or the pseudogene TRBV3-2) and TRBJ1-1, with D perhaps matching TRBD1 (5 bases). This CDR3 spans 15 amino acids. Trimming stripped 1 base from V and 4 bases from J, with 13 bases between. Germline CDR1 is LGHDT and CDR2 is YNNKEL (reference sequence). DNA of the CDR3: TGTGCCAGCAGCCAAGTAGTGACAGTGAGCACTGAAGCTTTCTTT. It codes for CASSQVVTVSTEAFF.

This CDR3 is CASSLLRWATNEKLFF. In DNA form, the CDR3 reads TGTGCCAGCAGCTTGCTCCGGTGGGCCACTAATGAAAAACTGTTTTTT. The chain links TRBV7-9 to TRBJ1-4; D gene uncertain. The CDR3 loop spans 16 amino acids. Germline V gene data show CDR1 as SEHNR and CDR2 as FQNEAQ (reference sequence). The V gene lost 3 bases and the J gene lost 2 bases, with 13 bases spanning the gap.

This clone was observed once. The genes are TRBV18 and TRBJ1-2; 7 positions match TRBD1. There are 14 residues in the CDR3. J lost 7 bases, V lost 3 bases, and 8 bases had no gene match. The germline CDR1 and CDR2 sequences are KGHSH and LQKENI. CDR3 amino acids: CASSPPTGISGYTF. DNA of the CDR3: TGTGCCAGCTCACCCCCGACAGGGATTAGTGGCTACACCTTC.

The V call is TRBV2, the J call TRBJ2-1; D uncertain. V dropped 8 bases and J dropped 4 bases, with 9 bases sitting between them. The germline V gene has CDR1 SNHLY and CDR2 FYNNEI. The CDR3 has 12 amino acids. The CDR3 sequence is CASQTPYNEQFF. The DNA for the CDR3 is TGTGCCAGCCAGACACCTTACAATGAGCAGTTCTTC.

Here the CDR3 reads CASSQEHRGYEQYF. The CDR3 nucleotides read TGCGCCAGCAGCCAAGAACACAGGGGCTACGAGCAGTACTTC. V is TRBV4-1 and J is TRBJ2-7; TRBD1 matches at 7 bases. V was pared by 0 bases and J by 3 bases, with 2 bases of the junction left unmatched. Germline V gene sequence: CDR1 MGHRA, CDR2 YSYEKL. The CDR3 is 14 amino acids.

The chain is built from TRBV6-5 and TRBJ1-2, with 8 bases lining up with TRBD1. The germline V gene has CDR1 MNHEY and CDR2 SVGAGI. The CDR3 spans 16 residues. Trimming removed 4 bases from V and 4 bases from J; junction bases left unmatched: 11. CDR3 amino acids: CASSSPTGVRGYGYTF. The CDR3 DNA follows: TGTGCCAGCAGTTCCCCGACAGGGGTCAGAGGCTATGGCTACACCTTC.

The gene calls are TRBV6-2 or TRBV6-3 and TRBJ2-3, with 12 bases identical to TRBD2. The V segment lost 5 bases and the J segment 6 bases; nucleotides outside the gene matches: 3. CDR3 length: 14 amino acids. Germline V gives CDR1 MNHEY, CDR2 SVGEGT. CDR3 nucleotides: TGTGCCAGCAGTACTAGCGGGGGGACGGATACGCAGTATTTT. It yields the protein CASSTSGGTDTQYF.

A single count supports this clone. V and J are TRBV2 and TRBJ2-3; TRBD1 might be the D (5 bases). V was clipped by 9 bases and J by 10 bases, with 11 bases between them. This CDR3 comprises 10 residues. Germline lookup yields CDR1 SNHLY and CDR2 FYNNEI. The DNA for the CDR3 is TGTGCCAGTAAAGGCAGGGCGCAGTATTTT. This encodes CASKGRAQYF.